The next 19 T cell receptor beta chains were all read from a single sample in a study of regulatory T cells in long-lasting Graves disease. Time point noted: newly diagnosed GD, antithyroid drugs for less than 3 months. PBMCs were the source of the RNA used for TCR sequencing. iRepertoire HTBI primers and Arm-PCR of CDR3 regions built TCR beta libraries. In TCRdb, the multiplex PCR reads were re-called with MiXCR into one record per CDR3 protein. The sample has roughly 610,000 distinct CDR3 sequences, around 15% seen once; the top ten hold around 18%. These data also featured in a second study, about T cells in Graves' hyperthyroidism and ophthalmopathy.

The starting material was peripheral blood mononuclear cells (PBMCs), obtained at new diagnosis, from a patient treated with antithyroid drugs. The receptor set was obtained from a woman in her twenties or thirties with Graves disease.

This chain uses TRBV5-5 with TRBJ2-7, with TRBD1 matching over 10 bases. V shed 4 bases, J shed 4 bases, and the junction held 11 bases outside the gene matches. The V gene's germline CDR1 is SGHKS and CDR2 YYEKEE (reference sequence). The CDR3 has 16 residues. The CDR3 sequence is CASSPVTGTGAYEQYF. The CDR3, as DNA: TGTGCCAGCAGCCCGGTTACCGGGACAGGGGCATACGAGCAGTACTTC.

The chain links TRBV5-1 to TRBJ2-7; perhaps TRBD1 as D (6 bases). The V end lost 2 bases, the J end lost 2 bases, and 17 bases lay between the germline ends. CDR3 length equals 16 residues. Germline values: CDR1 SGHRS, CDR2 YFSETQ. CDR3 sequence reads: CASSFGAGAIPYEQYF. Written as DNA, the CDR3 is TGCGCCAGCAGCTTCGGGGCAGGGGCAATCCCCTACGAGCAGTACTTC.

The rearrangement uses TRBV20-1 and TRBJ2-5, with D perhaps TRBD1 (6 bases). The CDR3 extends over 11 amino acids. The germline gives CDR1 DFQATT, CDR2 SNEGSKA (reference sequence). This CDR3 reads CSVTGLETQYF. CDR3 sequence (DNA): TGCAGCGTAACAGGGTTAGAGACCCAGTACTTC.

This clonotype was observed many times. A junction end diverges from the germline sequence, so it may reflect a read error. The chain links TRBV2 to TRBJ2-1, with TRBD2 identical over 16 bases. Germline CDR1 and CDR2: SNHLY and FYNNEI. The CDR3 is 13 amino acids. As DNA, the CDR3 is TGTGCCAGCAGTTTACATCCGGGACTAGCGGGAGGGTTC. Amino acid sequence: CASSLHPGLAGGF. The variable domain in full, with the rest retrieved from reference TRBV2 and TRBJ2-1, is EPEVTQTPSHQVTQMGQEVILRCVPISNHLYFYWYRQILGQKVEFLVSFYNNEISEKSEIFDDQFSVERPDGSNFTLKIRSTKLEDSAMYFCASSLHPGLAGGFGPGTRLTVL.

This clonotype was observed at least ten times. CDR3 region: CASSLPPGGIHEQYF. CDR3 DNA: TGTGCCAGCAGCTTACCTCCGGGAGGGATACACGAGCAGTACTTC. The chain employs TRBV7-8 and TRBJ2-7; 8 bases agree with TRBD2. The V segment lost 2 bases and the J segment 5 bases; nucleotides outside the gene matches: 8. Germline CDR1 reads SGHVS; CDR2 reads FQNEAQ. The CDR3 totals 15 residues.

J is TRBJ1-1 and V is TRBV20-1; D call uncertain. Germline CDR1 is DFQATT and CDR2 is SNEGSKA (reference sequence). There are 13 residues in the CDR3. V was shortened by 3 bases and J by 4 bases, with 12 bases between the two germline ends. The CDR3: CSARTALGTEAFF. The CDR3, as DNA: TGCAGTGCTAGGACCGCCCTGGGCACTGAAGCTTTCTTT.

The genes are TRBV29-1 and TRBJ2-3; 9 bases match TRBD2. The CDR3 runs to 14 residues. Germline CDR1 SQVTM, CDR2 ANQGSEA. V lost 4 bases to trimming and J lost 4 bases; unmatched junction nucleotides: 6. DNA for the CDR3: TGCAGCGTTGCCGGCGGGAGGGCCGCAGATACGCAGTATTTT. Protein: CSVAGGRAADTQYF.

The table lists this clonotype with many counts. V and J are TRBV28 and TRBJ1-1; D is possibly TRBD1 (5 bases). The CDR3 totals 15 residues. Between the trimmed V and J ends, which lost 6 bases and 8 bases, there was a span of 22 bases. In germline, CDR1 is MDHEN, CDR2 SYDVKM. CDR3 sequence: CASSSIDSSYSEAFF. Written as DNA, the CDR3 is TGTGCCAGCAGCTCCATTGACAGCTCCTATTCAGAAGCTTTCTTT.

This clonotype was detected ten times or more. The chain links TRBV2 to TRBJ1-2; a possible D gene is TRBD1 (5 bases). The CDR3 runs to 13 residues. CDR1 is SNHLY, CDR2 FYNNEI, per germline. V lost 6 bases and J 2 bases, leaving 10 bases between the germline ends. CDR3 sequence (DNA): TGTGCCAGCAGCGGGACGGAGAACTATGGCTACACCTTC. This translates into CASSGTENYGYTF.

This sequence joins TRBV12-3 or TRBV12-4 and TRBJ2-7; 7 bases are shared with TRBD2. The trim removed 3 bases at V and 1 base at J, leaving 9 bases unmatched. The CDR3 has 16 residues. In DNA form, the CDR3 reads TGTGCCAGCAGTTTTATAATGGGGGGGGGGTCCTACGAGCAGTACTTC. It specifies CASSFIMGGGSYEQYF.

In this sample, this clonotype turned up a few times. V usage is TRBV7-9 and J usage is TRBJ2-5, with 11 bases matching TRBD2. Germline V CDR1 and CDR2: SEHNR, FQNEAQ (reference sequence). V lost 7 bases, J lost 5 bases, and 9 bases stayed unmatched. CDR3 length: 15 amino acids. CDR3: CASNSGLAASETQYF. In DNA form, the CDR3 reads TGTGCCAGCAACTCGGGACTAGCGGCTTCGGAGACCCAGTACTTC.

V is TRBV24-1 and J is TRBJ1-2; D possibly corresponds to TRBD1 (6 bases). Germline V lookup: CDR1 KGHDR, CDR2 SFDVKD. With 2 bases removed from V and 4 bases from J, the gap between germline ends came to 13 bases. This CDR3 comprises 15 residues. Written as DNA, the CDR3 is TGTGCCACCAGTGATTCAGCAACAGGGATCTATGGCTACACCTTC. Translated: CATSDSATGIYGYTF.

This clonotype was observed at least ten times. V and J are TRBV7-3 and TRBJ1-1; D ambiguous. The CDR3 length is 13 residues. Germline CDR1 reads SGHTA; CDR2 reads FQGTGA. V lost 3 bases and J lost 3, with 8 bases in between. Written as DNA, the CDR3 is TGTGCCAGCAGCTTTAAGTTGTACACTGAAGCTTTCTTT. Translated: CASSFKLYTEAFF.

The sample holds a few counts of this clonotype. This chain uses TRBV5-1 with TRBJ1-1, with 7 bases lining up with TRBD1. This CDR3 comprises 13 residues. Germline V gene lookup returns CDR1 SGHRS and CDR2 YFSETQ. The trim removed 8 bases at V and 6 bases at J, leaving 10 bases unmatched. CDR3 in amino acids: CASCRTGGAEAFF. CDR3 DNA sequence: TGCGCCAGTTGCCGGACAGGAGGCGCTGAAGCTTTCTTT.

The gene calls are TRBV6-1 and TRBJ1-2; no clear D. The length of the CDR3 is 11 residues. V was cut by 10 bases and J by 4 bases, with 10 bases left in between. Germline CDR1 is MNHNS and CDR2 is SASEGT. CDR3: CAIRGSYGYTF. CDR3 nucleotide sequence: TGTGCCATTAGAGGCAGCTATGGCTACACCTTC.

There are many counts of this clonotype. This chain connects TRBV12-3 or TRBV12-4 to TRBJ2-1, with a tentative D call TRBD1 (5 bases). Trimming took off 6 bases at V and 4 bases at J, with 10 bases between the two ends. This CDR3 has 13 amino acids. The CDR3 spells CASSQRQYNEQFF. The CDR3 coding sequence is TGTGCCAGCAGCCAGAGACAGTACAATGAGCAGTTCTTC.

This clonotype appeared a few times. The chain links TRBV5-1 to TRBJ1-4, with D unclear. The CDR3 runs to 17 residues. V was pared by 2 bases and J by 0 bases, with 14 bases between. The V gene's germline CDR1 is SGHRS and CDR2 YFSETQ. The CDR3 sequence is CASSFLVTAPTNEKLFF. For the CDR3, the DNA is TGCGCCAGCAGCTTTTTGGTAACTGCCCCAACTAATGAAAAACTGTTTTTT.

The chain combines TRBV7-8 with TRBJ2-7, with D perhaps matching TRBD1 or TRBD2 (5 bases each). The V and J ends lost 5 bases and 0 bases respectively, with 14 bases between them. This CDR3 has 15 amino acids. In germline, CDR1 is SGHVS, CDR2 FQNEAQ. CDR3 sequence reads: CASSQGTASSYEQYF. The CDR3 coding sequence is TGTGCCAGCAGCCAAGGGACGGCGAGCTCCTACGAGCAGTACTTC.

There are a few counts of this clonotype. The chain employs TRBV30 and TRBJ1-2; 7 bases align to TRBD1. V dropped 5 bases and J dropped 8; count of bases not matched to a gene: 8. The CDR3 loop spans 12 amino acids. Germline V gene sequence: CDR1 GTSNPN, CDR2 SVGIG (reference sequence). CDR3: CAWDGQEPGYTF. For the CDR3, the DNA is TGTGCCTGGGATGGACAGGAGCCGGGCTACACCTTC.